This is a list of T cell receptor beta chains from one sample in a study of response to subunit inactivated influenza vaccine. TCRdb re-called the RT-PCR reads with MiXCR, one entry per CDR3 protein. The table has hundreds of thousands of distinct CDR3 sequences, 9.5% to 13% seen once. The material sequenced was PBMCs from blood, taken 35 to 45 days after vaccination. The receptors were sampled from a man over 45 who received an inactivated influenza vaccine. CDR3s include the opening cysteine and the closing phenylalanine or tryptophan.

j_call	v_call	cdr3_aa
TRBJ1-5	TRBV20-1	CSAYTGGFSNQPQHF
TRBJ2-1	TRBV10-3	CAISNRAVNEQFF
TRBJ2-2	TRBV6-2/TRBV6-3	CASSRNLGTGELFF
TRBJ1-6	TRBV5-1	CASSFNRDNSPLHF
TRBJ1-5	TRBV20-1	CSAQVGNSNQPQHF
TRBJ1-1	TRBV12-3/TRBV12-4	CASSFGPIDRDVNTEAFF
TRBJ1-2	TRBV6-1	CASSPHRDRTYGYTF
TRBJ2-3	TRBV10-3	CATSVSSGTDTQYF
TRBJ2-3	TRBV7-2	CASSRDRGGQYF
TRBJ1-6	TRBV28	CASSLLNRGQSPLHF
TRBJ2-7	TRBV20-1	CSAPGTSPLEQYF
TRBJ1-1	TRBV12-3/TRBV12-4	CASSSHKGEAFF
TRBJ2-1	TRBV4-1	CASSHAPPPGARDEQFF
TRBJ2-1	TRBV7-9	CASSFGGGLGHEQFF
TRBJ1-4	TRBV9	CASSAWGAANEKLFF
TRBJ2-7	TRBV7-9	CASSRTGYEQYF
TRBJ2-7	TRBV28	CASSLEAGRLIEQYF
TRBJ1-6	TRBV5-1	CASSRGTRDSPLHF
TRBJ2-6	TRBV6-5	CASSYWKAGANVLTF
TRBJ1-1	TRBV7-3	CASSPTGVGTEAFF
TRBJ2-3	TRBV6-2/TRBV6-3	CASKVRTLEPSTDTQYF
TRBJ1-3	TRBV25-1	CASSDSLVSGNTIYF
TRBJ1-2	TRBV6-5	CASSYSRGTGNYGYTF
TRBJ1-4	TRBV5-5	CASSFNNEKLYF
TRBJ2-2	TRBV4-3	CASSARQLTGELFF
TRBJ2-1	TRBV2	CASSSDRAYYNEQFF
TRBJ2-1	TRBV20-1	CSAPLAYSSYNEQFF
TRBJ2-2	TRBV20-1	CSARDLGRGLGPTGELFF
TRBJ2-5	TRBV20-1	CSAPGLTQETQYF
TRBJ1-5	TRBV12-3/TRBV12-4	CASSFRGSGAQPQHF
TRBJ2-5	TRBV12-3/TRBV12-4	CASSGGYQETQYF